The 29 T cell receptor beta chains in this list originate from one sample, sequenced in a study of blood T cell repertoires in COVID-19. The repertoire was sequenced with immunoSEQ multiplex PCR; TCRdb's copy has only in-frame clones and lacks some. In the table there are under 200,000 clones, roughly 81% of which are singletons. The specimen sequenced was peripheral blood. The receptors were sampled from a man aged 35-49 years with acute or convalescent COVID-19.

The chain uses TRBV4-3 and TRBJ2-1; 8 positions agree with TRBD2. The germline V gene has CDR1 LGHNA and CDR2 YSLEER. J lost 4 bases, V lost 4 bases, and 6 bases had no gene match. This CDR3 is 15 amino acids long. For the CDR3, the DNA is TGCGCCAGCAGCCGCAATAGCGGGGCTTACAATGAGCAGTTCTTC. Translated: CASSRNSGAYNEQFF.

For the CDR3, the DNA is TGCAGCGCCTCGACAGAATACGAGCAGTACTTC. This translates into CSASTEYEQYF. The chain employs TRBV29-1 and TRBJ2-7, with D perhaps TRBD1 (5 bases). The CDR3 is 11 residues long. In germline, CDR1 is SQVTM, CDR2 ANQGSEA. Deletions cut 7 bases from V and 4 bases from J, with 11 bases between.

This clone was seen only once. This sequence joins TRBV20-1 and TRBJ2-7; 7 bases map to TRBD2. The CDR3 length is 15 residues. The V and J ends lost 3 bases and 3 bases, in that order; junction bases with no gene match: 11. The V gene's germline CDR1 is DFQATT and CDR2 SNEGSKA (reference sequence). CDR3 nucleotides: TGCAGTGCTAGTCCCCGGACTAGGATGAGCTACGAGCAGTACTTC. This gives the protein CSASPRTRMSYEQYF.

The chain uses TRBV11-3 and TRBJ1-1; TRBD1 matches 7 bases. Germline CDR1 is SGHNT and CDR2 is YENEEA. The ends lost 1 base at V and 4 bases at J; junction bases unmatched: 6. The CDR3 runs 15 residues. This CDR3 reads CASSLGAGGVTEAFF. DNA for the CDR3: TGTGCCAGCAGCTTAGGGGCAGGGGGAGTCACTGAAGCTTTCTTT.

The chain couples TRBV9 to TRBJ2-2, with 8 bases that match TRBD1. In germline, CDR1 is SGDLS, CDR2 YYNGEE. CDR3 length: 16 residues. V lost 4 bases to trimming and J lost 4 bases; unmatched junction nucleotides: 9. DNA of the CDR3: TGTGCCAGCAGCATACAGACAGGGGTCAGCACCGGGGAGCTGTTTTTT. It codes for CASSIQTGVSTGELFF.

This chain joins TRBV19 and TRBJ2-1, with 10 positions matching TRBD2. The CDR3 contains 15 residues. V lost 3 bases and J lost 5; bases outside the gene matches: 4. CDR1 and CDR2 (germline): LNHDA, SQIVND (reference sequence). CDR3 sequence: CASSMALAGDNEQFF. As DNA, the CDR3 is TGTGCCAGTAGTATGGCCCTAGCGGGGGACAATGAGCAGTTCTTC.

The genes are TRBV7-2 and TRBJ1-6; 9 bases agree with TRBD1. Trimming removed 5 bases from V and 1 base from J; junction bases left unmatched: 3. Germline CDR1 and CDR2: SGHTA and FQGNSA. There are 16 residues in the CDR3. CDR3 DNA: TGTGCCAGCAGCCGGGACAGGGCGTCCTATAATTCACCCCTCCACTTT. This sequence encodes CASSRDRASYNSPLHF.

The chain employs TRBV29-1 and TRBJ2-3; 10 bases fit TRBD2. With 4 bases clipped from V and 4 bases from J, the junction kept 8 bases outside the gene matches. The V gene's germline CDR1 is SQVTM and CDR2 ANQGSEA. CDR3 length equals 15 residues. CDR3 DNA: TGCAGCGTTGCTGAGCGGGGGGGTAGTTCAGATACGCAGTATTTT. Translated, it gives CSVAERGGSSDTQYF.

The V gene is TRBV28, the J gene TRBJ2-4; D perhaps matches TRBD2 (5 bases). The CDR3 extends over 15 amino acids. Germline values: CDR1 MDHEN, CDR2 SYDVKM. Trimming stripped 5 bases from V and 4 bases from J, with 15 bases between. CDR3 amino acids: CASSAPAGNKNIQYF. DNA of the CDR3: TGTGCCAGCAGTGCCCCCGCGGGTAATAAAAACATTCAGTACTTC.

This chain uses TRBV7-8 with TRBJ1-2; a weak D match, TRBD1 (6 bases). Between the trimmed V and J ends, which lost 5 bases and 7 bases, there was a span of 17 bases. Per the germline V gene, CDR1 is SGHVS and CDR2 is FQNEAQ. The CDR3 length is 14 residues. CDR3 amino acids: CASSQGHRSGGYTF. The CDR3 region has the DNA TGTGCCAGCAGCCAGGGACATCGGTCTGGTGGCTACACCTTC. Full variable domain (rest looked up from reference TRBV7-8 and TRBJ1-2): GAGVSQSPRYKVAKRGQDVALRCDPISGHVSLFWYQQALGQGPEFLTYFQNEAQLDKSGLPSDRFFAERPEGSVSTLKIQRTQQEDSAVYLCASSQGHRSGGYTFGSGTRLTVV.

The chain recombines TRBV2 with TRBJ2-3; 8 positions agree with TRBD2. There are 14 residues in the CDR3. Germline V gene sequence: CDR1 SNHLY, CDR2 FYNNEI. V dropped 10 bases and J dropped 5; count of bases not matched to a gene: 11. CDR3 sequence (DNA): TGTGCCATCACTCCTCGGGGGGGCGGAGATACGCAGTATTTT. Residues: CAITPRGGGDTQYF.

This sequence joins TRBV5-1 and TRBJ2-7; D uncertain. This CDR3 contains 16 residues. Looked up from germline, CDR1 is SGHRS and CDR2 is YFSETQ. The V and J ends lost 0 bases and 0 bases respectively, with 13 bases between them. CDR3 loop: CASSLADSSPSYEQYF. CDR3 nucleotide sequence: TGCGCCAGCAGCTTGGCAGACTCCAGCCCCTCCTACGAGCAGTACTTC.

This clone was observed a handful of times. The CDR3 sequence: CARSFWGTPYEQYF. The CDR3 coding sequence is TGTGCCAGAAGCTTTTGGGGGACACCCTACGAGCAGTACTTC. The rearrangement uses TRBV5-3 and TRBJ2-7, with a weak D call TRBD1 (6 bases). TRBV5-3 is placed among ORFs of uncertain function. This CDR3 is 14 amino acids long. Trimming removed 2 bases from V and 2 bases from J, with 11 bases in between.

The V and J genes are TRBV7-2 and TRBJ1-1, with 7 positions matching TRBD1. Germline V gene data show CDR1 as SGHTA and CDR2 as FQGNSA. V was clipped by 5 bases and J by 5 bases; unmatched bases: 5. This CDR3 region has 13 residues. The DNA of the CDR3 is TGTGCCAGCAGCACCCACAGGGGAACTGAAGCTTTCTTT. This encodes CASSTHRGTEAFF.

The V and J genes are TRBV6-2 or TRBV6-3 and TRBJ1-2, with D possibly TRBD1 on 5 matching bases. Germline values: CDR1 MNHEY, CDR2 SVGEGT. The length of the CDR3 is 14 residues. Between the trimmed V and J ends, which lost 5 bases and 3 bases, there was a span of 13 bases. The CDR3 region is CASSRMGRDYGYTF. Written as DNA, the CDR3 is TGTGCCAGCAGTCGGATGGGGCGCGACTATGGCTACACCTTC.

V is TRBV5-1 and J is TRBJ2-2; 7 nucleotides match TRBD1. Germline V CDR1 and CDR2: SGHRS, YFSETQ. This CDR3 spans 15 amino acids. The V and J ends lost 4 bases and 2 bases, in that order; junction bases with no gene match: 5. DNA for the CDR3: TGCGCCAGCAGCAACGGACAGGTTAACACCGGGGAGCTGTTTTTT. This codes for CASSNGQVNTGELFF.

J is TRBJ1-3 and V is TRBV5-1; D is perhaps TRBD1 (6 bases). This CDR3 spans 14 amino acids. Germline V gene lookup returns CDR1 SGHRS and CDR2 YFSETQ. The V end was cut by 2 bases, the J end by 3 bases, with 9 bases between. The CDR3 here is CASSFGGLGNTIYF. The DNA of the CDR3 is TGCGCCAGCAGCTTTGGGGGCCTTGGAAACACCATATATTTT.

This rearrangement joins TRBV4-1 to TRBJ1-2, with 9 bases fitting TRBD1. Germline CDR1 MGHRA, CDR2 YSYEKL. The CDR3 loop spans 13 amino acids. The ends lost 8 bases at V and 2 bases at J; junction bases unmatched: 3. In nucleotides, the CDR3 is TGCGCCAGCGGACAGGGGAACAACTATGGCTACACCTTC. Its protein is CASGQGNNYGYTF.

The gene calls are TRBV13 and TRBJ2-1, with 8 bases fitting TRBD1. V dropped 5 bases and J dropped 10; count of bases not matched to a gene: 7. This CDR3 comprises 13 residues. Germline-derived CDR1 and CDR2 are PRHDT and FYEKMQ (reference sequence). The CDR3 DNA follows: TGTGCCAGCAGCCTCGGGACAGGCAGGGAGCAGTTCTTC. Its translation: CASSLGTGREQFF.

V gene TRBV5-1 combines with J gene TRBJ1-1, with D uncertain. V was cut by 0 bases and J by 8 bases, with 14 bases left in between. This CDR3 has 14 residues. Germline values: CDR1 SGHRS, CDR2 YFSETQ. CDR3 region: CASSLAASRPEAFF. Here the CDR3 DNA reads TGCGCCAGCAGCTTGGCAGCGTCCCGACCCGAAGCTTTCTTT.

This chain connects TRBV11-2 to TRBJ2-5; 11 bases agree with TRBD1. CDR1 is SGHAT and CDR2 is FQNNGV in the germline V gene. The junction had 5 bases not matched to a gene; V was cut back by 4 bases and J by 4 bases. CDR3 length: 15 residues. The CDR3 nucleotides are TGTGCCAGCAGCTCGGGGACAGGGGGAGGAGAGACCCAGTACTTC. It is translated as CASSSGTGGGETQYF.

This CDR3 is CASSRDVGQGYGYTF. The CDR3 nucleotides are TGCGCCAGCAGCCGGGACGTTGGACAGGGCTATGGCTACACCTTC. V usage is TRBV5-1 and J usage is TRBJ1-2, with TRBD1 identical over 8 bases. The germline V gene encodes CDR1 SGHRS and CDR2 YFSETQ. Trimming removed 4 bases from V and 4 bases from J; junction bases left unmatched: 9. The CDR3 loop spans 15 amino acids.

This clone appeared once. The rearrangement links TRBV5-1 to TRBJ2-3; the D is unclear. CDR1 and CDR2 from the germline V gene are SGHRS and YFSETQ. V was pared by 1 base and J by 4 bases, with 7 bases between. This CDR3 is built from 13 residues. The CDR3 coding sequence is TGCGCCAGCAGCTTGTACCTAGCAGATACGCAGTATTTT. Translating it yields CASSLYLADTQYF.

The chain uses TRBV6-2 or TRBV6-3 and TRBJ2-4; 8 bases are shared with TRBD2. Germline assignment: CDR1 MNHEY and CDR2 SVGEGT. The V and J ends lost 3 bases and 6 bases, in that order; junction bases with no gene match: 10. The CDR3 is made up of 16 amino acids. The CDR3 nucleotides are TGTGCCAGCAGTTATCACGGGGGGGTTAGTGGAAACATTCAGTACTTC. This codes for CASSYHGGVSGNIQYF.

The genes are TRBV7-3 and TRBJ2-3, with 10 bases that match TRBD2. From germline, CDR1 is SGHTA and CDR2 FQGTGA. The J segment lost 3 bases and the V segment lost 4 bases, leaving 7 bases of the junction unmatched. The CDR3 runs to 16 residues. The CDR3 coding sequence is TGTGCCAGCAGCTCAATAGCGGGGGGAGGGACAGATACGCAGTATTTT. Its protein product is CASSSIAGGGTDTQYF.

The CDR3 loop reads CASSTGGASDTEAFF. The CDR3 DNA reads as TGTGCCAGCAGTACAGGGGGCGCTTCGGACACTGAAGCTTTCTTT. This chain links TRBV6-6 with TRBJ1-1; 9 positions agree with TRBD1. Germline V gives CDR1 MNHNY, CDR2 SVGAGI (reference sequence). The CDR3 covers 15 residues. V shed 5 bases and J 3 bases; nucleotides not matched to a gene: 7.

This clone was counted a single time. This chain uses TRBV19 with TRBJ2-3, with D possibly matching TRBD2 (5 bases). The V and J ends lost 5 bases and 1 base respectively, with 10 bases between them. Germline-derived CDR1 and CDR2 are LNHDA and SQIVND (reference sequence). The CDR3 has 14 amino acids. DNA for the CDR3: TGTGCCAGTAGTTATAGCGTGGGCACAGATACGCAGTATTTT. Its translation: CASSYSVGTDTQYF. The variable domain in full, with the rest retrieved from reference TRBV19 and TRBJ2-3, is DGGITQSPKYLFRKEGQNVTLSCEQNLNHDAMYWYRQDPGQGLRLIYYSQIVNDFQKGDIAEGYSVSREKKESFPLTVTSAQKNPTAFYLCASSYSVGTDTQYFGPGTRLTVL.

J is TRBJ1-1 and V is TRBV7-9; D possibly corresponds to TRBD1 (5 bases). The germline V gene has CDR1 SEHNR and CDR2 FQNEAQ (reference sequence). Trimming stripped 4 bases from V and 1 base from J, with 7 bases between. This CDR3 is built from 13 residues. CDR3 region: CASSYQGNTEAFF. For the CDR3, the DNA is TGTGCCAGCAGCTACCAGGGGAACACTGAAGCTTTCTTT.

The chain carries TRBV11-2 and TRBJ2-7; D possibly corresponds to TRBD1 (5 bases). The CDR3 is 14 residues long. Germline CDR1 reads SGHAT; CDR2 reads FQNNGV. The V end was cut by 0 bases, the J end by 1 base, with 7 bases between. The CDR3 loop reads CASSLEGVSYEQYF. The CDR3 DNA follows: TGTGCCAGCAGCTTAGAAGGGGTTTCCTACGAGCAGTACTTC.